Presented here are 28 T cell receptor beta chains from one specimen sequenced in a study of T-cell reconstitution after alpha-beta-depleted transplantation in children. The authors prepared the TCRbeta library with unique molecular identifiers. One entry per CDR3 protein, called by TCRdb with MiXCR from the PCR reads. The repertoire holds tens of thousands of distinct CDR3 sequences, with approximately 6% as singletons. Here the sequenced sample was PBMCs, mostly from graft donor cells, taken 60 days after TCRalphabeta/CD19-depleted stem cell transplant. The receptors were sampled from a female patient between 2 and 10 years old who had a stem cell transplant for aplastic anemia, so the T cells may come from the graft donor.

In this sample, this clonotype turned up many times. The rearrangement links TRBV20-1 to TRBJ2-1, with D maybe TRBD2 (5 bases). The CDR3 is 15 residues long. Germline V CDR1 and CDR2: DFQATT, SNEGSKA (reference sequence). Trimming cost V 0 bases and J 9 bases, with 18 bases left between them. The CDR3 sequence: CSARDGRETLSEQFF. CDR3 in DNA: TGCAGTGCTAGAGACGGAAGGGAGACCCTCAGTGAGCAGTTCTTC.

In its sample, this clonotype was seen many times. The chain uses TRBV28 and TRBJ1-5, with 7 bases that match TRBD1. This CDR3 has 15 amino acids. Per germline, CDR1 MDHEN and CDR2 SYDVKM. J lost 4 bases, V lost 5 bases, and 8 bases had no gene match. For the CDR3, the DNA is TGTGCCAGCAGTCCGTGGGAGGGGGCTAATCAGCCCCAGCATTTT. Its translation: CASSPWEGANQPQHF.

Turning to this clonotype: This could be a read error, since a much larger clone is one nucleotide away. Because it lacks the conserved phenylalanine or tryptophan at the end, this CDR3 is likely a read error. This chain links TRBV7-3 with TRBJ2-7; D is undetermined. V was pared by 0 bases and J by 3 bases, with 6 bases between. CDR3 length: 13 amino acids. Germline V CDR1 and CDR2: SGHTA, FQGTGA. The CDR3 loop reads CASSLTGIYEQYY. In nucleotides, the CDR3 is TGTGCCAGCAGCTTAACAGGGATCTACGAGCAGTACTAC.

This clonotype was counted at least ten times. The chain has TRBV29-1 and TRBJ2-3; a possible D gene is TRBD2 (7 bases). Deletions cut 4 bases from V and 4 bases from J, with 15 bases between. The length of the CDR3 is 14 residues. The germline V gene encodes CDR1 SQVTM and CDR2 ANQGSEA. This CDR3 is CSVGRGTTSDTQYF. The CDR3 DNA reads TGCAGCGTTGGGAGGGGGACTACCTCAGATACGCAGTATTTT.

This clonotype showed up many times. The rearrangement links TRBV12-3 or TRBV12-4 to TRBJ2-3; a weak D match, TRBD2 (6 bases). V shed 5 bases and J shed 2 bases, with 11 bases lying between them. CDR3 length equals 14 residues. The CDR3 loop reads CASSMGLLTDTQYF. DNA of the CDR3: TGTGCCAGCAGTATGGGACTTCTCACAGATACGCAGTATTTT.

In its sample, this clonotype was seen many times. V and J are TRBV10-3 and TRBJ2-5, with TRBD2 matching 8 bases. This CDR3 is built from 14 residues. Germline CDR1 is ENHRY and CDR2 is SYGVKD. Trimming removed 5 bases from V and 1 base from J; junction bases left unmatched: 3. The DNA for the CDR3 is TGTGCCATCAGTCGAGGGACTAGCCAAGAGACCCAGTACTTC. Its protein is CAISRGTSQETQYF.

This clonotype was recorded at least ten times. V is TRBV7-9 and J is TRBJ2-7; perhaps TRBD2 as D (5 bases). The CDR3 is made up of 13 amino acids. The germline V and J ends were trimmed by 0 bases and 4 bases, with 7 bases remaining between them. The germline gives CDR1 SEHNR, CDR2 FQNEAQ (reference sequence). This chain's CDR3 is CASSLARGYEQYV. The CDR3 nucleotides are TGTGCCAGCAGCTTAGCGCGAGGGTACGAGCAGTACGTC.

In this sample, this clonotype turned up a few times. The V gene is TRBV3-1, the J gene TRBJ2-7; 8 nucleotides agree with TRBD2. Germline trimming cut 5 bases from V and 1 base from J; bases unmatched to any gene: 4. The CDR3 contains 14 residues. Per the germline V gene, CDR1 is LGHDT and CDR2 is YNNKEL (reference sequence). CDR3 DNA sequence: TGTGCCAGCAGCAATAGCGGGGCGTCCTACGAGCAGTACTTC. Protein product: CASSNSGASYEQYF.

V is TRBV18 and J is TRBJ2-7, with 7 nucleotides matching TRBD1. Germline CDR1 and CDR2: KGHSH and LQKENI. There are 15 residues in the CDR3. V trimming: 3 bases; J trimming: 0 bases; junction bases outside the gene matches: 5. The CDR3 reads CASSPGQLISYEQYF. The CDR3 region has the DNA TGTGCCAGCTCACCGGGACAGCTAATCTCCTACGAGCAGTACTTC. The entire variable domain, with the rest obtained from reference TRBV18 and TRBJ2-7, is as follows: NAGVMQNPRHLVRRRGQEARLRCSPMKGHSHVYWYRQLPEEGLKFMVYLQKENIIDESGMPKERFSAEFPKEGPSILRIQQVVRGDSAAYFCASSPGQLISYEQYFGPGTRLTVT.

This clonotype was seen at least ten times. This chain connects TRBV20-1 to TRBJ2-2; 8 bases map to TRBD1. This CDR3 has 14 residues. Trimming took 5 bases from V and 2 from J; bases not matched to a gene: 4. The germline V gene has CDR1 DFQATT and CDR2 SNEGSKA (reference sequence). In DNA form, the CDR3 reads TGCAGTGCTCCCGACAGGGGAAACACCGGGGAGCTGTTTTTT. Translation: CSAPDRGNTGELFF.

This clonotype occurred a few times. The rearrangement uses TRBV4-1 and TRBJ2-2, with 7 positions matching TRBD1. Germline V CDR1 and CDR2: MGHRA, YSYEKL. J lost 1 base, V lost 0 bases, and 2 bases had no gene match. The CDR3 covers 16 residues. CDR3 sequence: CASSQDRTGNTGELFF. CDR3 DNA: TGCGCCAGCAGCCAAGATCGGACAGGGAACACCGGGGAGCTGTTTTTT.

At least ten counts were recorded for this clonotype. This chain connects TRBV2 to TRBJ2-1; 9 bases align to TRBD1. Germline V gene lookup returns CDR1 SNHLY and CDR2 FYNNEI. The CDR3 loop spans 18 amino acids. With 8 bases clipped from V and 5 bases from J, the junction kept 19 bases outside the gene matches. The CDR3 loop is CASAYQAGGTGSDNEQFF. The CDR3 nucleotides are TGTGCCAGCGCGTACCAAGCGGGTGGGACAGGGAGTGACAATGAGCAGTTCTTC.

This clonotype was seen ten or more times. The chain has TRBV7-9 and TRBJ1-4, with 11 positions matching TRBD1. V lost 5 bases, J lost 10 bases, and 6 bases stayed unmatched. CDR1 and CDR2 from the germline V gene are SEHNR and FQNEAQ (reference sequence). The CDR3 length is 14 residues. The CDR3 region has the DNA TGTGCCAGCAGCAGGACAGGGGGCGAAGGAAAACTGTTTTTT. Translating it yields CASSRTGGEGKLFF.

The chain joins TRBV7-9 to TRBJ2-7, with TRBD1 matching 9 bases. Germline V gene data show CDR1 as SEHNR and CDR2 as FQNEAQ (reference sequence). After removal of 1 base from V and 3 bases from J, the junction contained 7 bases not matched to a gene. The CDR3 is 16 residues long. The CDR3 is CASSLVVGQGSYEQYF. The CDR3, as DNA: TGTGCCAGCAGCTTAGTAGTAGGACAGGGGAGCTACGAGCAGTACTTC.

This clonotype has at least ten counts. The rearrangement links TRBV20-1 to TRBJ2-7; weak D call: TRBD1 (5 bases). This CDR3 has 11 residues. CDR1 and CDR2 (germline): DFQATT, SNEGSKA (reference sequence). The germline V and J ends were trimmed by 5 bases and 3 bases, with 8 bases remaining between them. CDR3 in DNA: TGCAGTGCTGGGGCGGTCTACGAGCAGTACTTC. As protein: CSAGAVYEQYF.

This clonotype was counted at least ten times. The V and J genes are TRBV5-1 and TRBJ2-7; the D gene is possibly TRBD2 (6 bases). V dropped 5 bases and J dropped 3 bases, with 12 bases sitting between them. CDR1 and CDR2 from the germline V gene are SGHRS and YFSETQ. CDR3 length equals 13 residues. This chain's CDR3 is CASRPSGVYEQYF. DNA of the CDR3: TGCGCCAGCAGGCCCTCGGGAGTCTACGAGCAGTACTTC.

This clonotype was seen ten or more times. This sequence joins TRBV9 and TRBJ2-2; 9 nucleotides agree with TRBD2. The CDR3 has 16 residues. Germline V CDR1 and CDR2: SGDLS, YYNGEE. The trim removed 3 bases at V and 5 bases at J, leaving 8 bases unmatched. CDR3 sequence reads: CASSAPTAGGTGELFF. The CDR3 DNA follows: TGTGCCAGCAGCGCCCCAACAGCGGGGGGTACCGGGGAGCTGTTTTTT.

This clonotype was counted many times. The gene calls are TRBV20-1 and TRBJ2-7; 11 nucleotides match TRBD2. With V trimmed by 0 bases and J by 10 bases, 8 bases remained unmatched. The CDR3 consists of 14 residues. Germline CDR1 DFQATT, CDR2 SNEGSKA (reference sequence). The CDR3 here is CSAREEGLAENQYF. The DNA of the CDR3 is TGCAGTGCTAGAGAGGAGGGACTAGCGGAAAACCAGTACTTC.

This clonotype was observed many times. The rearrangement joins TRBV7-2 to TRBJ1-1; perhaps TRBD1 as D (6 bases). The V gene lost 2 bases and the J gene lost 5 bases, with 9 bases spanning the gap. This CDR3 has 13 amino acids. Looked up from germline, CDR1 is SGHTA and CDR2 is FQGNSA. The CDR3 nucleotides read TGTGCCAGCAGCTTACGTAGGGGGACTGAAGCTTTCTTT. It specifies CASSLRRGTEAFF.

The chain uses TRBV11-2 and TRBJ2-1, with D perhaps TRBD1 or TRBD2 (5 bases each). CDR3 size: 16 residues. Deletions cut 1 base from V and 1 base from J, with 11 bases between. In germline, CDR1 is SGHAT, CDR2 FQNNGV. CDR3 in amino acids: CASSLVGTGSYNEQFF. For the CDR3, the DNA is TGTGCCAGCAGCTTAGTAGGGACGGGGTCCTACAATGAGCAGTTCTTC.

The V call is TRBV5-1, the J call TRBJ2-6; D may match TRBD1 or TRBD2 (5 bases each). Trimming left V 0 bases short and J 0 bases short, with 10 bases between. Germline values: CDR1 SGHRS, CDR2 YFSETQ. The CDR3 spans 17 residues. The CDR3 sequence is CASSLAGSPSGANVLTF. CDR3 DNA: TGCGCCAGCAGCTTGGCAGGGAGCCCCTCTGGGGCCAACGTCCTGACTTTC.

This clonotype was detected ten times or more. The genes are TRBV20-1 and TRBJ1-1; D uncertain. The CDR3 sequence is 13 residues long. V was clipped by 0 bases and J by 7 bases, with 12 bases between them. Germline-derived CDR1 and CDR2 are DFQATT and SNEGSKA (reference sequence). As DNA, the CDR3 is TGCAGTGCTAGAGATCAAGCTTGGGATGAAGCTTTCTTT. Amino acids: CSARDQAWDEAFF.

This clonotype was seen many times. The chain recombines TRBV7-8 with TRBJ2-1, with D perhaps matching TRBD1 (5 bases). Trimming shortened V by 2 bases and J by 5 bases, and 10 bases separated the two germline ends. Germline V gene data show CDR1 as SGHVS and CDR2 as FQNEAQ. This CDR3 contains 14 residues. The CDR3 region has the DNA TGTGCCAGCAGCTTAATGGGGCCCAACAATGAGCAGTTCTTC. Protein: CASSLMGPNNEQFF. Together with reference TRBV7-8 and TRBJ2-1, the CDR3 gives the full variable domain: GAGVSQSPRYKVAKRGQDVALRCDPISGHVSLFWYQQALGQGPEFLTYFQNEAQLDKSGLPSDRFFAERPEGSVSTLKIQRTQQEDSAVYLCASSLMGPNNEQFFGPGTRLTVL.

This clonotype was recorded at least ten times. The rearrangement joins TRBV5-1 to TRBJ2-3, with D maybe TRBD2 (5 bases). Deletions cut 4 bases from V and 0 bases from J, with 9 bases between. The CDR3 length is 14 residues. Germline values: CDR1 SGHRS, CDR2 YFSETQ. The CDR3 nucleotides read TGCGCCAGCAGCCCGACTACTAGCACAGATACGCAGTATTTT. It is translated as CASSPTTSTDTQYF.

This clonotype was detected many times. The rearrangement joins TRBV5-1 to TRBJ2-1; TRBD2 matches at 12 bases. CDR3 length: 16 amino acids. The trim removed 3 bases at V and 6 bases at J, leaving 7 bases unmatched. The germline V gene encodes CDR1 SGHRS and CDR2 YFSETQ. CDR3 protein: CASSSSLAGGPNEQFF. In nucleotides, the CDR3 is TGCGCCAGCAGCTCCTCTCTAGCGGGAGGGCCCAATGAGCAGTTCTTC.

This clonotype showed up just a few times. The rearrangement joins TRBV7-9 to TRBJ2-7, with 11 bases identical to TRBD2. This CDR3 region has 16 residues. The germline CDR1 and CDR2 sequences are SEHNR and FQNEAQ (reference sequence). V shed 5 bases and J 3 bases; nucleotides not matched to a gene: 9. CDR3 DNA sequence: TGTGCCAGCAGCCCCGGTCTAGCGGGAGGTATCTACGAGCAGTACTTC. Residues: CASSPGLAGGIYEQYF.

This clonotype was detected ten times or more. This rearrangement joins TRBV20-1 to TRBJ2-3, with D perhaps given as TRBD1 or TRBD2 (5 bases each). This CDR3 has 14 amino acids. The V and J ends lost 4 bases and 2 bases respectively, with 13 bases between them. The germline V gene encodes CDR1 DFQATT and CDR2 SNEGSKA (reference sequence). The CDR3 bases are TGCAGTGCTATTAGCGAGGGGTTCACAGATACGCAGTATTTT. Amino acid sequence: CSAISEGFTDTQYF.

At least ten counts were recorded for this clonotype. The chain combines TRBV20-1 with TRBJ2-7, with D possibly matching TRBD1 (5 bases). There are 15 residues in the CDR3. The ends were cut back, 3 bases at V and 3 bases at J, with 18 bases in the middle. The V gene's germline CDR1 is DFQATT and CDR2 SNEGSKA (reference sequence). CDR3 sequence: CSARSPGRTIYEQYF. The CDR3 DNA sequence: TGCAGTGCTAGGTCCCCAGGCAGGACAATCTACGAGCAGTACTTC.